This T cell receptor beta chain was identified during a study of T cell clusters in autoimmune cytopenias. Notes on the study in general: Physiological T cell clusters of healthy donors were apparently absent in primary autoimmune cytopenia patients. Comparing secondary cytopenia with chronic lymphocytic leukemia showed no cluster-lack signature, apparently masked by lymphoma repertoire.

Multiplex touch-down PCR amplified TRB using TRB-A and TRB-B pools in one tube. TCRdb processed the multiplex PCR reads again and assigns one entry to each CDR3 protein, with no DNA. The sample table includes approximately 12,000 distinct CDR3 sequences. CDR3 length: 16 amino acids. Looked up from germline, CDR1 is SGHDT and CDR2 is YYEEEE. TRB was amplified from 250 ng of peripheral blood genomic DNA per sample. This clonotype is identified as medium-sized from frequency. Its matching antigen is unknown. The sample also formed part of further work on T cell repertoires in aging, cancer and after chemotherapy. That source adds: Across the chemotherapy interval, each cancer cohort showed higher median generation probability, suggesting thymic rebound.

The sequenced sample consisted of peripheral blood. This chain joins TRBV5-6 and TRBJ2-1. The clonotype comes from a human donor in good health. This chain's CDR3 is CASSLFRTGSYNEQFF. Variable domain in full (rest from reference TRBV5-6 and TRBJ2-1): DAGVTQSPTHLIKTRGQQVTLRCSPKSGHDTVSWYQQALGQGPQFIFQYYEEEERQRGNFPDRFSGHQFPNYSSELNVNALLLGDSALYLCASSLFRTGSYNEQFFGPGTRLTVL.